What follows is one TCR beta chain and its context. Its matching antigen is unknown. CDR1 is MDHEN and CDR2 is SYDVKM in the germline V gene. The CDR3 totals 14 residues. The ends were cut back, 6 bases at V and 6 bases at J, with 18 bases in the middle. The sample originates from a study of cytomegalovirus exposure and HLA in healthy donors. Donors consisted of healthy bone marrow donors. PCR amplification relied on 60 Vbeta primers (plus 13 Jbeta primers). Using immunoSEQ multiplex PCR, the repertoire was profiled, and TCRdb retains in-frame clones only, with some absent. This table holds 95,000 to 150,000 clones. General study findings and limits: As a later analysis revealed, the rate of TCR association differed by HLA locus, with DRB1 most and HLA-C fewest. Most TCR sequences showed up rarely, but some public TCRs showed up in many donors. Altogether, 150 or so TCR beta chains were recorded as cytomegalovirus-associated.

V gene TRBV28 combines with J gene TRBJ2-7; weak D call: TRBD1 (6 bases). The sequencing input was PBMCs. The clonotype originates from a man in his thirties or forties in good health and CMV-seronegative. Here the CDR3 reads CASRKGHLLAEQYF. In DNA, the CDR3 is TGTGCCAGCAGGAAGGGACATTTATTGGCCGAGCAGTACTTC.